The clone carrying this T cell receptor (beta chain) was counted at least ten times. The data derive from a study of blood T cell repertoires in COVID-19. Study at large: Samples came from the United States, Italy and Spain, spanning acute and convalescent COVID-19. From T cells, B-cell-depleted T cells, or PBMCs came the material, which was cDNA or gDNA.

Per the original data handling: Reference gene primer amplification yielded estimated nucleated cell counts. Only in-frame clones appear in the TCRdb table, and some are missing; sequencing was by immunoSEQ multiplex PCR. V and J calls and clone size are given by that table; D and trimming were obtained from the DNA. The sample includes 150,000 or so clones, more than 65% seen only once; the top ten take about 7.2%. Trimming took off 4 bases at V and 6 bases at J, with 13 bases between the two ends. Germline CDR1 reads MNHEY; CDR2 reads SVGAGI. CDR3 length: 14 residues. The receptor was isolated from a woman between 45 and 60 years old in a cohort sampled during active or convalescent COVID-19. The V call is TRBV6-5, the J call TRBJ2-1; perhaps TRBD1 as D (6 bases). The sequenced sample was peripheral blood. In nucleotides, the CDR3 is TGTGCCAGCAGTTCGGCCGGGACATCCAATGAGCAGTTCTTC. Encoded protein: CASSSAGTSNEQFF.